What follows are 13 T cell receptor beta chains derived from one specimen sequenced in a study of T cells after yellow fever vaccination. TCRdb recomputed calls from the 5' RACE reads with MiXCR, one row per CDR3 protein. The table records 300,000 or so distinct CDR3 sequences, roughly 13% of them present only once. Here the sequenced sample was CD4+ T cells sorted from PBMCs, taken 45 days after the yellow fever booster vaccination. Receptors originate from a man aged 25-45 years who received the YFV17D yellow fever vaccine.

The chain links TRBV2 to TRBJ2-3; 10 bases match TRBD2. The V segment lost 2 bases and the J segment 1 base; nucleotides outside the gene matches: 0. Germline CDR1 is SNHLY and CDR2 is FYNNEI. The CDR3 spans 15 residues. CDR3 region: CASSETSGGTDTQYF. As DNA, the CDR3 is TGTGCCAGCAGTGAAACTAGCGGGGGCACAGATACGCAGTATTTT.

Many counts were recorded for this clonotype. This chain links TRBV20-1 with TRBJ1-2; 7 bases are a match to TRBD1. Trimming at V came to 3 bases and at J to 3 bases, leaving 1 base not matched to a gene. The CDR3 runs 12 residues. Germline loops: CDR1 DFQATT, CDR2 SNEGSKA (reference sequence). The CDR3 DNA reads TGCAGTGCTAGCACAGGGGACTATGGCTACACCTTC. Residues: CSASTGDYGYTF.

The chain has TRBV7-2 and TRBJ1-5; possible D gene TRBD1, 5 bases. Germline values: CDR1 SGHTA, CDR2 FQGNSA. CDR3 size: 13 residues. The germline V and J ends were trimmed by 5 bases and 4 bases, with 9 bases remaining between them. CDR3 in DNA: TGTGCCAGCAGCCAACAGGAGAATCAGCCCCAGCATTTT. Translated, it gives CASSQQENQPQHF.

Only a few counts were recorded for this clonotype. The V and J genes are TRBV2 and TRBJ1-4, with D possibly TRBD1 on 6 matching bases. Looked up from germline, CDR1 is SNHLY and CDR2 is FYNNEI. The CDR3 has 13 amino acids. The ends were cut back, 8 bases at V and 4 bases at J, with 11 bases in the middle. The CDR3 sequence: CASGGQVNEKLFF. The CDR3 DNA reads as TGTGCCAGCGGGGGCCAGGTTAATGAAAAACTGTTTTTT. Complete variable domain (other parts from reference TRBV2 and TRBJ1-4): EPEVTQTPSHQVTQMGQEVILRCVPISNHLYFYWYRQILGQKVEFLVSFYNNEISEKSEIFDDQFSVERPDGSNFTLKIRSTKLEDSAMYFCASGGQVNEKLFFGSGTQLSVL.

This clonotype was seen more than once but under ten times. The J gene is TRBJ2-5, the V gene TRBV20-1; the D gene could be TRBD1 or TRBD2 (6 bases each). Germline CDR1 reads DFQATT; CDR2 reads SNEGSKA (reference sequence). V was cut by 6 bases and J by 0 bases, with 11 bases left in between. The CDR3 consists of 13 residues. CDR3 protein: CSAQGTYQETQYF. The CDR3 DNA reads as TGCAGTGCCCAGGGGACTTACCAAGAGACCCAGTACTTC.

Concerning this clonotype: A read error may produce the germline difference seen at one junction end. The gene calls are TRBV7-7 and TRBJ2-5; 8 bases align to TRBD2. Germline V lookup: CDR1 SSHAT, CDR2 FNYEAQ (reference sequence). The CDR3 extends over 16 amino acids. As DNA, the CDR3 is TGTGCTAGCAGCACCATAGCTCCCGGGACTAGGGAGACCCAGTACTTC. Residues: CASSTIAPGTRETQYF. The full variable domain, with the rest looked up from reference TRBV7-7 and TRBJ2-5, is GAGVSQSPRYKVTKRGQDVTLRCDPISSHATLYWYQQALGQGPEFLTYFNYEAQPDKSGLPSDRFSAERPEGSISTLTIQRTEQRDSAMYRCASSTIAPGTRETQYFGPGTRLLVL.

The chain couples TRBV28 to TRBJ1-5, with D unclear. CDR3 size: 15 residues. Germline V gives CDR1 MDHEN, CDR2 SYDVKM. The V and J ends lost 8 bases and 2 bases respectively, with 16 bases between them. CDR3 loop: CASLGPTGGNQPQHF. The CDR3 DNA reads TGTGCCAGCCTAGGCCCGACCGGGGGCAATCAGCCCCAGCATTTT.

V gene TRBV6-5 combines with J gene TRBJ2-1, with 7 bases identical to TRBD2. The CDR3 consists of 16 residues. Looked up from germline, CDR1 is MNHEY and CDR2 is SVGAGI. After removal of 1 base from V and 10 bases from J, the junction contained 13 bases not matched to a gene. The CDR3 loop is CASSYYGGGPVGEQFF. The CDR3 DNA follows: TGTGCCAGCAGTTACTACGGGGGAGGGCCCGTGGGGGAGCAGTTCTTC.

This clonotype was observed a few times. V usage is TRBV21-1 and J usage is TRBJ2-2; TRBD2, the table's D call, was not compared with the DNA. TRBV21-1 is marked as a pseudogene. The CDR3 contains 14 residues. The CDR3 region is CASSKGLVIGELFF. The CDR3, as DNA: TGTGCCAGCAGCAAAGGACTAGTCATCGGGGAGCTGTTTTTT.

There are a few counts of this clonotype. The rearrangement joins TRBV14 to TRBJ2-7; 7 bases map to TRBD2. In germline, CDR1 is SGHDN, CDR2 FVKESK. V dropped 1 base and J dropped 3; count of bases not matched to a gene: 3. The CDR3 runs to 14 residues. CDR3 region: CASSQVAGVYEQYF. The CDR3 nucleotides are TGTGCCAGCAGCCAAGTGGCGGGAGTCTACGAGCAGTACTTC.

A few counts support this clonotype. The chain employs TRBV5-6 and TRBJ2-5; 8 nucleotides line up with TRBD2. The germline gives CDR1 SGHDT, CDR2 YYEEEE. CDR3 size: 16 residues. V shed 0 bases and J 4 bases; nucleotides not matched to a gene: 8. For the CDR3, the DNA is TGTGCCAGCAGCTTGGGGATGGGGCTAGCGGGAGAGACCCAGTACTTC. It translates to CASSLGMGLAGETQYF.

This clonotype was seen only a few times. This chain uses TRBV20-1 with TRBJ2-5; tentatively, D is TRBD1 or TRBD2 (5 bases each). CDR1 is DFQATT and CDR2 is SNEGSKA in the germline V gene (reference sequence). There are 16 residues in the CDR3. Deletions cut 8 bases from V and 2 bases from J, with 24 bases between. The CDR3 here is CSSLGVGRVGQETQYF. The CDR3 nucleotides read TGCAGTTCCTTGGGGGTTGGGCGGGTCGGACAAGAGACCCAGTACTTC.

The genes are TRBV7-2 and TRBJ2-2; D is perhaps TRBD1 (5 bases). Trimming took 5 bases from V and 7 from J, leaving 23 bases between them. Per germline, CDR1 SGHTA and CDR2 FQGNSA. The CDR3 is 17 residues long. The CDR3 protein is CASSPGRDILKGGELFF. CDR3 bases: TGTGCCAGCAGCCCAGGGCGTGACATTCTGAAGGGCGGGGAGCTGTTTTTT. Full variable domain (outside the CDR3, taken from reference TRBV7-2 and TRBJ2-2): GAGVSQSPSNKVTEKGKDVELRCDPISGHTALYWYRQSLGQGLEFLIYFQGNSAPDKSGLPSDRFSAERTGGSVSTLTIQRTQQEDSAVYLCASSPGRDILKGGELFFGEGSRLTVL.